This T cell receptor beta chain was captured by sequencing in a study of blood T cell repertoires in COVID-19. Study information: Samples taken during acute and convalescent COVID-19 were collected in the United States, Italy and Spain.

Per the germline V gene, CDR1 is MNHEY and CDR2 is SMNVEV (reference sequence). The V gene lost 5 bases and the J gene lost 8 bases, with 15 bases spanning the gap. The CDR3 consists of 13 residues. In the original analysis: Quantification of nucleated cells was approximated via reference gene primer amplification. TCRdb's copy holds only in-frame clones and misses some; the assay was immunoSEQ multiplex PCR. V, J and clone size derive from that table, while D and trimming were established from the DNA sequence. The sample shows approximately 230,000 clones, about 90% of them seen only once. Cohort 3 recovery required two negative PCRs, clearance, or symptom resolution.

The rearrangement links TRBV27 to TRBJ1-2; D possibly corresponds to TRBD1 (6 bases). Input material: PBMCs or T cells enriched from blood (not recorded which). The TCR sequence derives from a woman between 18 and 30 years old who had recovered from COVID-19. The CDR3 DNA is TGTGCCAGCAGTCAAGACAGGTTTGAGGGCTACACCTTC. Its protein product is CASSQDRFEGYTF.